This T cell receptor beta chain is from a study of lymphopenia after photon versus proton radiotherapy. General observations from the study: Post-nadir TCR diversity decline inversely tracked overall survival among those who died.

The table came from immunoSEQ multiplex PCR; TCRdb's copy has only in-frame clones and leaves some out. The sample yields about 7,200 clones, over 85% seen once. Remarks on this clone: Its antigen is still unknown.

The ends were cut back, 2 bases at V and 15 bases at J, with 14 bases in the middle. The CDR3 consists of 12 residues. Per the germline V gene, CDR1 is SNHLY and CDR2 is FYNNEI. The input for sequencing was peripheral blood, taken from a patient treated with photon-based radiotherapy. This sequence originates from a man aged 60 to 69 with cholangiocarcinoma. The rearrangement links TRBV2 to TRBJ2-1; no reliable D call. CDR3 DNA sequence: TGTGCCAGCAGTGAACTGGGCCAAGATCCGTTCTTC. Translation: CASSELGQDPFF.